The 26 T cell receptor beta chains below were found in one sample sequenced in a study of neurological immune-mediated disorders (dated by TCRdb to the late 2010s). Library creation used 5' RACE. Sequencing relied on an Illumina HiSeq 2500. TCRdb's own reprocessing of the public reads used fastp at Q25 and MiXCR and kept productive beta chains. All rows with the same CDR3 protein become a single entry with the most common DNA and genes. The sample yields 25,000 to 30,000 distinct CDR3 sequences; more than 6.5% were counted once. Together, the top ten hold about 9% of the sample. The material sequenced was PBMCs. The source of these receptors is a woman aged 45-65 years in good health.

There are many counts of this clonotype. The chain recombines TRBV20-1 with TRBJ2-5; maybe TRBD2 (6 bases). CDR1 and CDR2 from the germline V gene are DFQATT and SNEGSKA (reference sequence). Trimming left V 4 bases short and J 1 base short, with 13 bases between. The CDR3 covers 14 residues. This chain's CDR3 is CSATREPIQETQYF. The CDR3 DNA is TGCAGTGCTACGCGGGAACCGATCCAAGAGACCCAGTACTTC.

This clonotype was observed many times. This rearrangement joins TRBV20-1 to TRBJ2-1; TRBD2 matches 9 bases. The J segment lost 2 bases and the V segment lost 8 bases, leaving 10 bases of the junction unmatched. Germline loops: CDR1 DFQATT, CDR2 SNEGSKA (reference sequence). This CDR3 has 15 residues. CDR3 loop: CSTKILAGPYNEQFF. CDR3 sequence (DNA): TGCAGTACCAAGATTCTAGCGGGGCCCTACAATGAGCAGTTCTTC.

This clonotype has ten or more counts. The chain couples TRBV7-3 to TRBJ2-1, with D uncertain. This CDR3 comprises 14 residues. Germline loops: CDR1 SGHTA, CDR2 FQGTGA. Between the trimmed V and J ends, which lost 0 bases and 9 bases, there was a span of 12 bases. This chain's CDR3 is CASSLTTPPSEQFF. For the CDR3, the DNA is TGTGCCAGCAGCTTAACCACTCCCCCCAGTGAGCAGTTCTTC.

This clonotype occurred many times. The CDR3: CAKREGLNEQFF. The CDR3 bases are TGTGCAAAGCGGGAGGGCCTCAATGAGCAGTTCTTC. This chain uses TRBV19 with TRBJ2-1; 10 bases match TRBD2. This CDR3 spans 12 amino acids. Germline loops: CDR1 LNHDA, CDR2 SQIVND (reference sequence).

This clonotype was seen repeatedly, ten times or more. The J gene is TRBJ2-7, the V gene TRBV24-1; D is uncertain. V lost 3 bases, J lost 6 bases, and 14 bases lay in between. The CDR3 is made up of 14 amino acids. The germline gives CDR1 KGHDR, CDR2 SFDVKD. The CDR3 bases are TGTGCCACCAGTGATAAAACCAATCTCCTCGAGCAGTACTTC. Amino acids: CATSDKTNLLEQYF.

This clonotype has a single count. V gene TRBV3-1 combines with J gene TRBJ2-1, with 8 bases aligning to TRBD2. Per the germline V gene, CDR1 is LGHDT and CDR2 is YNNKEL (reference sequence). The CDR3 runs 14 residues. J was trimmed by 10 bases and V by 1 base; bases with no gene match: 6. For the CDR3, the DNA is TGTGCCAGCAGCCAAGTTACCGGGAGGGCGGAGCAGTTCTTC. Translating gives CASSQVTGRAEQFF.

This clonotype came up many times. Its ends do not fully match the called genes, so a read error is possible. The chain carries TRBV28 and TRBJ2-7; 8 bases match TRBD1. The CDR3 runs 13 residues. Looked up from germline, CDR1 is MDHEN and CDR2 is SYDVKM. The CDR3 here is CASSSLQGQGPNF. CDR3 sequence (DNA): TGTGCCAGCAGTTCGCTCCAAGGACAGGGACCAAACTTC.

Details on this clonotype: Possible read error: a much larger clone is one base away. The chain has TRBV15 and TRBJ2-1; TRBD2 aligns across 10 bases. The CDR3 extends over 12 amino acids. Germline V gives CDR1 LNHNV, CDR2 YYDKDF (reference sequence). Trimming cost V 5 bases and J 10 bases; bases outside gene matches: 2. In DNA form, the CDR3 reads TGTGCCACCAGCCTAGCGGGAGAGGAGCAGTTCTTC. It yields the protein CATSLAGEEQFF.

At least ten counts were recorded for this clonotype. The chain combines TRBV7-2 with TRBJ1-3, with D unclear. The CDR3 is 17 residues long. The ends were cut back, 2 bases at V and 0 bases at J, with 14 bases in the middle. Germline V gene lookup returns CDR1 SGHTA and CDR2 FQGNSA. Here the CDR3 reads CASSLYPSGSSGNTIYF. The DNA for the CDR3 is TGTGCCAGCAGCTTATACCCCTCGGGGAGCTCTGGAAACACCATATATTTT.

V is TRBV2 and J is TRBJ1-6; 7 bases are shared with TRBD1. CDR3 length: 14 amino acids. Germline V gene sequence: CDR1 SNHLY, CDR2 FYNNEI. V shed 6 bases and J 6 bases; nucleotides not matched to a gene: 5. The CDR3 region has the DNA TGTGCCAGCAGATTACAGGGGCTTAATTCACCCCTCCACTTT. It encodes CASRLQGLNSPLHF.

Many counts were recorded for this clonotype. The J gene is TRBJ1-1, the V gene TRBV7-9; D is unresolved. The CDR3 runs 14 residues. From germline, CDR1 is SEHNR and CDR2 FQNEAQ (reference sequence). The ends were cut back, 4 bases at V and 6 bases at J, with 15 bases in the middle. DNA for the CDR3: TGTGCCAGCAGCTCCAGGACTGGATCGGCTGAAGCTTTCTTT. Amino acid sequence: CASSSRTGSAEAFF.

This clonotype has at least ten counts. The chain has TRBV27 and TRBJ1-2; TRBD1 is a possible D gene (5 bases). Per germline, CDR1 MNHEY and CDR2 SMNVEV (reference sequence). V shed 3 bases and J shed 2 bases, with 16 bases lying between them. This CDR3 has 16 amino acids. The CDR3 nucleotides read TGTGCCAGCAGTTTGGTTTCCGGGACGGCGAACTATGGCTACACCTTC. This gives the protein CASSLVSGTANYGYTF.

This clonotype was counted many times. The CDR3 coding sequence is TGTGCCAGCAGCTCCAGGGTCACGGGAACTGAAGCTTTCTTT. This encodes CASSSRVTGTEAFF. The chain uses TRBV7-2 and TRBJ1-1; possibly TRBD1 for D (5 bases). The CDR3 contains 14 residues. Trimming stripped 4 bases from V and 5 bases from J, with 14 bases between. The V gene's germline CDR1 is SGHTA and CDR2 FQGNSA.

This clonotype has a count of ten or more. This sequence joins TRBV9 and TRBJ2-2; TRBD2 matches 7 bases. From germline, CDR1 is SGDLS and CDR2 YYNGEE. The CDR3 sequence is 17 residues long. J was trimmed by 3 bases and V by 0 bases; bases with no gene match: 8. The CDR3 DNA sequence: TGTGCCAGCAGCGTAGATCTTACGGGAGGCTACACCGGGGAGCTGTTTTTT. Translating it yields CASSVDLTGGYTGELFF. The full variable domain, its missing parts supplied by reference TRBV9 and TRBJ2-2, is DSGVTQTPKHLITATGQRVTLRCSPRSGDLSVYWYQQSLDQGLQFLIQYYNGEERAKGNILERFSAQQFPDLHSELNLSSLELGDSALYFCASSVDLTGGYTGELFFGEGSRLTVL.

There are many counts of this clonotype. The chain combines TRBV3-1 with TRBJ1-2, with a possible D match to TRBD1 (5 bases). Germline V gene sequence: CDR1 LGHDT, CDR2 YNNKEL (reference sequence). This CDR3 contains 13 residues. V was trimmed by 5 bases and J by 2 bases, leaving 9 bases between them. The CDR3 DNA sequence: TGTGCCAGCAGCTCAGGGAGGAACTATGGCTACACCTTC. Protein product: CASSSGRNYGYTF.

This clonotype occurred many times. V is TRBV5-5 and J is TRBJ1-4, with 8 positions matching TRBD1. There are 15 residues in the CDR3. Looked up from germline, CDR1 is SGHKS and CDR2 is YYEKEE (reference sequence). The trim removed 3 bases at V and 4 bases at J, leaving 5 bases unmatched. The CDR3 bases are TGTGCCAGCAGCTCGGGGACAGGACTTAATGAAAAACTGTTTTTT. Amino acid sequence: CASSSGTGLNEKLFF.

This clonotype was counted at least ten times. V usage is TRBV9 and J usage is TRBJ1-4; the D is unclear. The CDR3 is made up of 14 amino acids. Between the trimmed V and J ends, which lost 0 bases and 0 bases, there was a span of 3 bases. The V gene's germline CDR1 is SGDLS and CDR2 YYNGEE. CDR3 sequence: CASSVVATNEKLFF. CDR3 in DNA: TGTGCCAGCAGCGTAGTTGCAACTAATGAAAAACTGTTTTTT.

This clonotype has at least ten counts. In nucleotides, the CDR3 is TGTGCCAGCAGCTTACAGGGCAGCAACGAGCAGTACTTC. It is translated as CASSLQGSNEQYF. The V call is TRBV7-3, the J call TRBJ2-7; tentatively, D is TRBD1 (5 bases). V gave up 2 bases and J gave up 5 bases, with 10 bases separating them. This CDR3 is 13 amino acids long. CDR1 and CDR2 from the germline V gene are SGHTA and FQGTGA. Full variable domain (outside the CDR3, taken from reference TRBV7-3 and TRBJ2-7): GAGVSQTPSNKVTEKGKYVELRCDPISGHTALYWYRQSLGQGPEFLIYFQGTGAADDSGLPNDRFFAVRPEGSVSTLKIQRTERGDSAVYLCASSLQGSNEQYFGPGTRLTVT.

This clonotype has a count of ten or more. The chain joins TRBV5-1 to TRBJ1-5, with D unresolved. CDR1 and CDR2 from the germline V gene are SGHRS and YFSETQ. CDR3 length: 16 residues. Trimming cost V 5 bases and J 0 bases, with 15 bases left between them. In nucleotides, the CDR3 is TGCGCCAGCAGAGGAGGTGACGAATATAGCAATCAGCCCCAGCATTTT. Its protein is CASRGGDEYSNQPQHF.

This clonotype was picked up many times. This sequence joins TRBV5-1 and TRBJ2-2, with D possibly being TRBD1 (6 bases). Per germline, CDR1 SGHRS and CDR2 YFSETQ. This CDR3 has 14 residues. Trimming took 2 bases from V and 5 from J, leaving 10 bases between them. The CDR3 nucleotides read TGCGCCAGCAGCTTTTCAGGGGATACCGGGGAGCTGTTTTTT. Its protein product is CASSFSGDTGELFF.

This clonotype was found many times. The rearrangement joins TRBV20-1 to TRBJ2-7, with 7 positions matching TRBD2. The CDR3 spans 14 residues. Germline CDR1 DFQATT, CDR2 SNEGSKA (reference sequence). The junction had 9 bases not matched to a gene; V was cut back by 5 bases and J by 2 bases. CDR3 amino acids: CSARGGSEPYEQYF. The CDR3, as DNA: TGCAGTGCTCGTGGCGGGAGCGAACCCTACGAGCAGTACTTC.

This clonotype was detected once. The gene calls are TRBV6-5 and TRBJ2-6; D gene unclear. V was pared by 1 base and J by 4 bases, with 11 bases between. This CDR3 comprises 16 residues. Germline V gene data show CDR1 as MNHEY and CDR2 as SVGAGI. The CDR3 region has the DNA TGTGCCAGCAGTTACTTTCTGGGATCAGGGGCCAACGTCCTGACTTTC. Its protein is CASSYFLGSGANVLTF.

There are a few counts of this clonotype. The genes are TRBV6-2 or TRBV6-3 and TRBJ1-5, with TRBD1 matching over 9 bases. Germline CDR1 is MNHEY and CDR2 is SVGEGT. V shed 6 bases, J shed 8 bases, and the junction held 8 bases outside the gene matches. CDR3 length: 14 amino acids. The CDR3 bases are TGTGCCAGCAGCCGAGGACAGGGGTTGGAGCCCCAGCATTTT. The encoded protein is CASSRGQGLEPQHF.

This clonotype has at least ten counts. The V gene is TRBV12-3 or TRBV12-4, the J gene TRBJ2-1, with 7 bases matching TRBD1. The V segment lost 6 bases and the J segment 7 bases; nucleotides outside the gene matches: 0. The CDR3 sequence is 11 residues long. CDR3 in DNA: TGTGCCAGCAGGACAGGGAATGAGCAGTTCTTC. It translates to CASRTGNEQFF.

This chain joins TRBV3-1 and TRBJ2-5; TRBD2 agrees at 9 bases. V lost 1 base to trimming and J lost 0 bases; unmatched junction nucleotides: 3. Germline CDR1 reads LGHDT; CDR2 reads YNNKEL (reference sequence). The CDR3 covers 16 residues. In DNA, the CDR3 is TGTGCCAGCAGCCAAGCGGGCGGGAGGGACCAAGAGACCCAGTACTTC. As protein: CASSQAGGRDQETQYF.

The table lists this clonotype with many counts. The rearrangement uses TRBV20-1 and TRBJ1-5; D gene unclear. Germline V lookup: CDR1 DFQATT, CDR2 SNEGSKA (reference sequence). The CDR3 is made up of 14 amino acids. Trimming took 3 bases from V and 5 from J, leaving 14 bases between them. Here the CDR3 reads CSAREGWLDQPQHF. The CDR3 nucleotides read TGCAGTGCTAGGGAGGGATGGCTGGATCAGCCCCAGCATTTT.